This T cell receptor beta chain appears in the sequencing data of a study of blood T cell repertoires in COVID-19. Background on the study: The study drew acute and convalescent COVID-19 samples from the United States, Italy and Spain. T cells, B-cell-depleted T cells, or PBMCs provided the cDNA or gDNA that served as material.

In the original analysis: Quantification of nucleated cells was approximated via reference gene primer amplification. The assay was immunoSEQ multiplex PCR, and TCRdb's table has in-frame clones only and misses some. D and trimming come from the DNA, and the V and J calls and clone size come from that table. This sample has about 250,000 clones, with about 90% found just once. This clone was seen a single time. Germline values: CDR1 SQVTM, CDR2 ANQGSEA. Trimming pared 6 bases from V and 1 base from J, leaving 12 bases between. The CDR3 is 14 residues long. This chain uses TRBV29-1 with TRBJ2-2; a weak D match, TRBD1 (5 bases). The sequence was collected from a man younger than 30 with active or convalescent COVID-19. Input material: peripheral blood. CDR3 region: CSVQDQGNTGELFF. CDR3 DNA: TGCAGCGTACAGGATCAGGGGAACACCGGGGAGCTGTTTTTT.